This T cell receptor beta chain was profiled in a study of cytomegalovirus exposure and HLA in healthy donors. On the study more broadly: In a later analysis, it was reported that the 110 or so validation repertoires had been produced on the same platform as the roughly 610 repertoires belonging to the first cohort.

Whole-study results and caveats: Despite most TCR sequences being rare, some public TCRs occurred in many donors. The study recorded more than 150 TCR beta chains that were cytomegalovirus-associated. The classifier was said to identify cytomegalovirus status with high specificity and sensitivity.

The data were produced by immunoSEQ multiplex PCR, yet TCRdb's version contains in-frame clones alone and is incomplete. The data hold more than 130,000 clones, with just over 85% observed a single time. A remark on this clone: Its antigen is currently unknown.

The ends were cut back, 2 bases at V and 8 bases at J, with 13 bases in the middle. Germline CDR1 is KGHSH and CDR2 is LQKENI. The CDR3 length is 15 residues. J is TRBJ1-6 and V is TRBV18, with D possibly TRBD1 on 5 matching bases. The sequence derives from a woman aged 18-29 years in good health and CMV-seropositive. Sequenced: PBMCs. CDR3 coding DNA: TGTGCCAGCTCACCATTCCGACAGCAGGATTCACCCCTCCACTTT. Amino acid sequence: CASSPFRQQDSPLHF.